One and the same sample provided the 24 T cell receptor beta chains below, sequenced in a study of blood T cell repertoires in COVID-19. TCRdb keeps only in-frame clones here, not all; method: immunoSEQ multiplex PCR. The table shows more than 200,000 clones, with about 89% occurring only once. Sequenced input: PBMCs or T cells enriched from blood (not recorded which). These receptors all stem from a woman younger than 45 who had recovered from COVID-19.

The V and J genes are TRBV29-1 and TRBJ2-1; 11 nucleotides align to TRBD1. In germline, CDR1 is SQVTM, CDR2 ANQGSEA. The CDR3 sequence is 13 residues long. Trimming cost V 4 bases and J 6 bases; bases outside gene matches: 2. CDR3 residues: CSVVGTGGNEQFF. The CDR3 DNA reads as TGCAGCGTTGTAGGGACAGGGGGCAATGAGCAGTTCTTC.

The CDR3 sequence is CASSLDRANTEAFF. DNA of the CDR3: TGCGCCAGCAGCCTTGACAGGGCGAACACTGAAGCTTTCTTT. The chain recombines TRBV5-1 with TRBJ1-1; 7 bases are shared with TRBD1. Germline assignment: CDR1 SGHRS and CDR2 YFSETQ. The CDR3 covers 14 residues. Trimming cost V 4 bases and J 1 base; bases outside gene matches: 4. Based on the CDR3 plus reference TRBV5-1 and TRBJ1-1, the full variable domain is KAGVTQTPRYLIKTRGQQVTLSCSPISGHRSVSWYQQTPGQGLQFLFEYFSETQRNKGNFPGRFSGRQFSNSRSEMNVSTLELGDSALYLCASSLDRANTEAFFGQGTRLTVV.

CDR3 coding DNA: TGTGCCAGCAGCCCTGCGGGGGGTCAGCCCCAGCATTTT. This translates into CASSPAGGQPQHF. The V and J genes are TRBV5-4 and TRBJ1-5, with a tentative D call TRBD1 (5 bases). Germline CDR1 and CDR2: SGHNT and YYREEE (reference sequence). Trimming pared 4 bases from V and 6 bases from J, leaving 11 bases between. The CDR3 has 13 residues.

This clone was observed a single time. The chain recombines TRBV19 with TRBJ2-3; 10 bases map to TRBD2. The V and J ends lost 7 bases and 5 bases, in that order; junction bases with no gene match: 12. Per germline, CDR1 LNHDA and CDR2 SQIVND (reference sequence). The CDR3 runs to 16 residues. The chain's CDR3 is CASTPESGRAVDTQYF. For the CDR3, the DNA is TGTGCCAGTACCCCAGAGAGCGGGAGGGCCGTAGATACGCAGTATTTT.

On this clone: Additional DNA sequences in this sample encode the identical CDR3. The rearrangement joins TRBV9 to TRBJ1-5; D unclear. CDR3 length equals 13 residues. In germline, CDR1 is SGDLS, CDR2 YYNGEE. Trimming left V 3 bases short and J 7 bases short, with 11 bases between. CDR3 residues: CASSAGGNQPQHF. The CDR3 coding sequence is TGTGCCAGCAGCGCCGGAGGAAACCAGCCCCAGCATTTT.

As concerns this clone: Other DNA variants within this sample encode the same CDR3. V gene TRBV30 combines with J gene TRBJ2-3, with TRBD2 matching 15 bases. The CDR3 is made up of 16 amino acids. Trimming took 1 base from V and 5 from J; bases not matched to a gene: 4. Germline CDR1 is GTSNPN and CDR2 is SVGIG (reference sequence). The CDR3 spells CAWSGGLAGGGDTQYF. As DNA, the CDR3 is TGTGCCTGGAGTGGGGGACTAGCGGGAGGTGGAGATACGCAGTATTTT.

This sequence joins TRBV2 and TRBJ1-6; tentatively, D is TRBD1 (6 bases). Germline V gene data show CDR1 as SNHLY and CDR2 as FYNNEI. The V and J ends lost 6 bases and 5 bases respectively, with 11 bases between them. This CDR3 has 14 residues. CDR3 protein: CASSRDTNNSPLHF. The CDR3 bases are TGTGCCAGCAGCAGGGACACTAATAATTCACCCCTCCACTTT.

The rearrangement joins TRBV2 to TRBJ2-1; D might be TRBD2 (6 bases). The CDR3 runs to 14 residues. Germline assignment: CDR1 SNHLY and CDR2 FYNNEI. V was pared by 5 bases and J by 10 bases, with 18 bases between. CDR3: CASSYATRLEEQFF. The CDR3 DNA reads TGTGCCAGCAGTTACGCGACTAGACTAGAAGAGCAGTTCTTC. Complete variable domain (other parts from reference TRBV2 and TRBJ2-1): EPEVTQTPSHQVTQMGQEVILRCVPISNHLYFYWYRQILGQKVEFLVSFYNNEISEKSEIFDDQFSVERPDGSNFTLKIRSTKLEDSAMYFCASSYATRLEEQFFGPGTRLTVL.

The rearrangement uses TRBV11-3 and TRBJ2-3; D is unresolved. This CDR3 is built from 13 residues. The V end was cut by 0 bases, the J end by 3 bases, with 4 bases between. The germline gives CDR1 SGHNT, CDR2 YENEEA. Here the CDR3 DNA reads TGTGCCAGCAGCTTAGAGCAGACAGATACGCAGTATTTT. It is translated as CASSLEQTDTQYF.

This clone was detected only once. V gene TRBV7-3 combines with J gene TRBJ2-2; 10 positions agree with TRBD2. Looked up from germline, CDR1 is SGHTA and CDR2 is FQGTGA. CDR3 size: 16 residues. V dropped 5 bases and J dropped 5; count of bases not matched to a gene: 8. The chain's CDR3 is CASSRPSGSITGELFF. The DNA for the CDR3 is TGTGCCAGCAGCCGACCTAGCGGGAGCATTACCGGGGAGCTGTTTTTT.

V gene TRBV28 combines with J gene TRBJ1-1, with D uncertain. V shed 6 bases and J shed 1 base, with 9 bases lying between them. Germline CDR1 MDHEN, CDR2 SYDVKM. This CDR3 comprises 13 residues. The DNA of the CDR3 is TGTGCCAGCAGCCGAAGCACGAACACTGAAGCTTTCTTT. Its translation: CASSRSTNTEAFF. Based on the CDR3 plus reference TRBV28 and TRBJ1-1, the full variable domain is DVKVTQSSRYLVKRTGEKVFLECVQDMDHENMFWYRQDPGLGLRLIYFSYDVKMKEKGDIPEGYSVSREKKERFSLILESASTNQTSMYLCASSRSTNTEAFFGQGTRLTVV.

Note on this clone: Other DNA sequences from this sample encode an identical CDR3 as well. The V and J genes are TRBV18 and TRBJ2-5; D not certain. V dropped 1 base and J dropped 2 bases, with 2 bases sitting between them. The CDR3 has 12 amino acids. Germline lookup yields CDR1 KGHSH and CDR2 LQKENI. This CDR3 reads CASSPLQETQYF. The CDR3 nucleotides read TGTGCCAGCTCACCACTACAAGAGACCCAGTACTTC. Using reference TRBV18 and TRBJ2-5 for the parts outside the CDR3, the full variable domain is NAGVMQNPRHLVRRRGQEARLRCSPMKGHSHVYWYRQLPEEGLKFMVYLQKENIIDESGMPKERFSAEFPKEGPSILRIQQVVRGDSAAYFCASSPLQETQYFGPGTRLLVL.

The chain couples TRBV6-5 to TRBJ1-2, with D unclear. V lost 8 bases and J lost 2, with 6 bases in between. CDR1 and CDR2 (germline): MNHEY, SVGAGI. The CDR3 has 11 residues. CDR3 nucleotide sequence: TGTGCCAGCGAGGAAAACTATGGCTACACCTTC. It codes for CASEENYGYTF.

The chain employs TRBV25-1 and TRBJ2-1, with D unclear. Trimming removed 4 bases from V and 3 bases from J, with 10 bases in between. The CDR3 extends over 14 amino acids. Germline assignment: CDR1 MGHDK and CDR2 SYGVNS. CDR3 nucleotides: TGTGCCAGCAGTGTGAGGAGCATCTACAATGAGCAGTTCTTC. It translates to CASSVRSIYNEQFF.

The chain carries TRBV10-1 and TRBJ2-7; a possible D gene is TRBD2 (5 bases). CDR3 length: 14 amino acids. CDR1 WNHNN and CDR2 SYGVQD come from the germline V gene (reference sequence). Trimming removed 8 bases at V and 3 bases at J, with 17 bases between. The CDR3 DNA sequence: TGCGCCAGCCCCAGAGGAACCCGGGGCTACGAGCAGTACTTC. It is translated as CASPRGTRGYEQYF.

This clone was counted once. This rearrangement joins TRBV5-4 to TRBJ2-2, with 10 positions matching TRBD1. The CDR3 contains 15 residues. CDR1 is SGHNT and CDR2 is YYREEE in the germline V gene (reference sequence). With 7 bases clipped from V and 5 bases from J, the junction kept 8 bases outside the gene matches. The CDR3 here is CASSGPGQGTGELFF. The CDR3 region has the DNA TGTGCCAGCTCGGGACCGGGACAGGGGACCGGGGAGCTGTTTTTT. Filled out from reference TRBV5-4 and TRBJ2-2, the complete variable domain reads ETGVTQSPTHLIKTRGQQVTLRCSSQSGHNTVSWYQQALGQGPQFIFQYYREEENGRGNFPPRFSGLQFPNYSSELNVNALELDDSALYLCASSGPGQGTGELFFGEGSRLTVL.

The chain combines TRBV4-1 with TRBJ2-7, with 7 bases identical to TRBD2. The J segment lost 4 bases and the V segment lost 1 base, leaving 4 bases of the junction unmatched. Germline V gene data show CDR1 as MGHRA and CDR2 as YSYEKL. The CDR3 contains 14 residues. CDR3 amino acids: CASSQGGRVYEQYF. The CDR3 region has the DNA TGCGCCAGCAGCCAAGGTGGGAGGGTGTACGAGCAGTACTTC.

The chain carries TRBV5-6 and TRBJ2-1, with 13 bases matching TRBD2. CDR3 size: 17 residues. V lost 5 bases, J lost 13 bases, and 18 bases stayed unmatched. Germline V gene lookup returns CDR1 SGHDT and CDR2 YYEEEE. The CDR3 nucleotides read TGTGCCAGCAGTCAGGCCATTACTAGCGGGAGGGCCGGAGTTCAGTTCTTC. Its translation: CASSQAITSGRAGVQFF.

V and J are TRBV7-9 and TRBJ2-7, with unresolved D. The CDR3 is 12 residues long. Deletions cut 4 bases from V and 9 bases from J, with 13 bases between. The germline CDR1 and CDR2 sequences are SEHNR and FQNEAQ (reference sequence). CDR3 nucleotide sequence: TGTGCCAGCAGCTCGACCCCCCGAGGGCAGTACTTC. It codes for CASSSTPRGQYF.

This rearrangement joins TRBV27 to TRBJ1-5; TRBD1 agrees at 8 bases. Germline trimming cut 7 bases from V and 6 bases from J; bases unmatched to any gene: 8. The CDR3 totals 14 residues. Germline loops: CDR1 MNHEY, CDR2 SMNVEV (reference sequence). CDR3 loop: CASKLQGARQPQHF. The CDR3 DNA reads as TGTGCCAGCAAATTGCAGGGGGCTCGTCAGCCCCAGCATTTT.

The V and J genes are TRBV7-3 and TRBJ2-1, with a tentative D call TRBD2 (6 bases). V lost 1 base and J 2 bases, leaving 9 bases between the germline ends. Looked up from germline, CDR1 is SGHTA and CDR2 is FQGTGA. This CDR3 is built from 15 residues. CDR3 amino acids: CASSLRRAAYNEQFF. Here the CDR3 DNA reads TGTGCCAGCAGCTTAAGGAGGGCCGCCTACAATGAGCAGTTCTTC.

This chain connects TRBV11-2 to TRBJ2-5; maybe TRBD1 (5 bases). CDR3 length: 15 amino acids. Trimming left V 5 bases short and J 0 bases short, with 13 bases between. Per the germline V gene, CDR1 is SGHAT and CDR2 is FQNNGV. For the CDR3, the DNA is TGTGCCAGCAGCCAGAGGTGGGGCTACCAAGAGACCCAGTACTTC. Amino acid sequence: CASSQRWGYQETQYF. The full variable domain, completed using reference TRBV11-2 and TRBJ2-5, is EAGVAQSPRYKIIEKRQSVAFWCNPISGHATLYWYQQILGQGPKLLIQFQNNGVVDDSQLPKDRFSAERLKGVDSTLKIQPAKLEDSAVYLCASSQRWGYQETQYFGPGTRLLVL.

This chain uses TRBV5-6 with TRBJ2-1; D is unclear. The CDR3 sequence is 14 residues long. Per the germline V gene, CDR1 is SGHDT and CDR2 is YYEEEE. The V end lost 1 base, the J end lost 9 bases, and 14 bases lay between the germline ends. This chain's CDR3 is CASSLLEAGFEQFF. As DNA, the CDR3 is TGTGCCAGCAGCTTGCTAGAGGCCGGTTTTGAGCAGTTCTTC.

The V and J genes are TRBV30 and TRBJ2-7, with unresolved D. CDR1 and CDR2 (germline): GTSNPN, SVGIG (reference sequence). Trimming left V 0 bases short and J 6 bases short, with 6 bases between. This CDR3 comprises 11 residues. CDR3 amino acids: CAWSVLLEQYF. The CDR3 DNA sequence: TGTGCCTGGAGTGTTTTACTCGAGCAGTACTTC.